Given below is one TCR beta chain in context. Its specificity is not known. The sample belongs to a study of radiation and T cells in renal cell carcinoma. Study details: Nephrectomy followed 15 Gy stereotactic body radiation by 4 weeks.

The V and J ends lost 3 bases and 5 bases respectively, with 13 bases between them. CDR1 is SGHDN and CDR2 is FVKESK in the germline V gene. The CDR3 loop spans 14 amino acids. Study-wide results and caveats: In blood, top tumor clones expanded by 2 weeks, shrinking by 4. Baseline intratumoral clonotype presence is unknown without pretreatment biopsies.

Only in-frame clones appear in the TCRdb table, and some are missing; sequencing was by immunoSEQ multiplex PCR. Of roughly 120,000 clones in the sample, about 81% were seen once. Time point: blood 2 weeks post-SBRT. Treatment in this sample: 15 Gy SBRT to primary tumor, nephrectomy 4 weeks later. After SBRT, blood was collected at 2 and 4 weeks, plus baseline. The chain employs TRBV14 and TRBJ2-5, with D perhaps matching TRBD1 (6 bases). Source: blood, taken from a patient whose treatment included radiotherapy and nephrectomy. This clonotype was obtained from a woman aged 60-70 years with renal cell carcinoma. This CDR3 is CASSQAGVGETQYF. The CDR3 nucleotides read TGTGCCAGCAGCCAGGCAGGGGTAGGGGAGACCCAGTACTTC.